Sequencing of this T cell receptor (beta chain) was carried out in a study of blood T cell repertoires in COVID-19. Sequencing used immunoSEQ multiplex PCR; TCRdb keeps in-frame clones, though not all of them. This sample has 150,000 to 170,000 clones, with about 88% found just once. There are 13 residues in the CDR3. Germline V gene lookup returns CDR1 LNHDA and CDR2 SQIVND (reference sequence). V lost 2 bases, J lost 4 bases, and 0 bases stayed unmatched. The sequence derives from a woman aged 55-70 years with COVID-19, enrolled during active disease. The chain is built from TRBV19 and TRBJ1-1; TRBD1 agrees at 8 bases. Sequenced input: peripheral blood. CDR3 in DNA: TGTGCCAGTAGTATAACAGGGGGCACTGAAGCTTTCTTT. As protein: CASSITGGTEAFF.